The 8 T cell receptor beta chains presented below share a single source sample, sequenced in a study of tumor-infiltrating lymphocytes in oesophageal squamous cell carcinoma. MiXCR was run by TCRdb on the PCR reads, yielding one entry per CDR3 protein. The sample has 10,000 or so distinct CDR3 sequences; roughly 60% are singletons. The specimen was esophageal tumor tissue. The receptors shown here come from a male donor with esophageal squamous cell carcinoma.

About this clonotype itself: This likely comes from a read error, as the CDR3 has no conserved phenylalanine or tryptophan at its end. The DNA is omitted, as the CDR3 cannot be located on it reliably, and the CDR3 follows TCRdb's listing. This CDR3 is CASSPFGSNYGYTFGS. The rearrangement uses TRBV14 and TRBJ2-5; TRBD2, the table's D call, lacks a check against the DNA. The germline CDR1 and CDR2 sequences are SGHDN and FVKESK. Both ends counted, the CDR3 spans 16 residues.

This clonotype has only a few counts. V is TRBV6-1 and J is TRBJ2-5; 10 bases align to TRBD1. The DNA matches TRBJ2-7 better at its end, which makes the J call doubtful. The CDR3 has 15 residues. Germline V CDR1 and CDR2: MNHNS, SASEGT. The CDR3 DNA follows: TGTGCCAGCAGTGAACCGGGACAGGGGACCTACGAGCAGTACTTC. Its translation: CASSEPGQGTYEQYF.

This clonotype was picked up a small number of times. J is TRBJ2-4 and V is TRBV7-6, with D hard to call. Germline V gives CDR1 SGHVS, CDR2 FNYEAQ. This CDR3 spans 12 amino acids. The V end lost 5 bases, the J end lost 6 bases, and 8 bases lay between the germline ends. The CDR3 region is CASSPRLNIQYF. CDR3 nucleotide sequence: TGTGCCAGCAGCCCGCGGTTAAACATTCAGTACTTC.

V usage is TRBV10-3 and J usage is TRBJ2-1; 9 bases align to TRBD2. CDR3 length equals 13 residues. Germline assignment: CDR1 ENHRY and CDR2 SYGVKD. V shed 11 bases, J shed 7 bases, and the junction held 9 bases outside the gene matches. This chain's CDR3 is CAQASGEGNEQFF. As DNA, the CDR3 is TGTGCCCAGGCTAGCGGGGAAGGGAATGAGCAGTTCTTC.

By share, this clonotype counts as medium-sized. V gene TRBV5-6 combines with J gene TRBJ2-7; D call uncertain. The CDR3 is 12 residues long. The germline V gene encodes CDR1 SGHDT and CDR2 YYEEEE. V lost 2 bases and J 3 bases, leaving 6 bases between the germline ends. CDR3 nucleotides: TGTGCCAGCAGCTTCGAGCTCTACGAGCAGTACTTC. Translation gives CASSFELYEQYF. Drawing the rest from reference TRBV5-6 and TRBJ2-7, the complete variable domain is DAGVTQSPTHLIKTRGQQVTLRCSPKSGHDTVSWYQQALGQGPQFIFQYYEEEERQRGNFPDRFSGHQFPNYSSELNVNALLLGDSALYLCASSFELYEQYFGPGTRLTVT.

This clonotype was counted between two and nine times. This chain joins TRBV7-8 and TRBJ2-7; no clear D gene. The J call may not be correct, given that the DNA end is closer to TRBJ2-1. CDR1 SGHVS and CDR2 FQNEAQ come from the germline V gene. The CDR3 extends over 17 amino acids. This CDR3 is CASSLFLGSTSYNEQFF. The CDR3 DNA sequence: TGTGCCAGCAGCCTCTTCTTGGGAAGTACATCCTACAATGAGCAGTTCTTC.

V and J are TRBV10-2 and TRBJ2-5; TRBD1 matches 9 bases. The DNA matches TRBJ2-7 better at its end, which makes the J call doubtful. The CDR3 runs 14 residues. In germline, CDR1 is WSHSY, CDR2 SAAADI. The CDR3 DNA sequence: TGCGCCAGCAGCCTTACAGGGGGCCCCTACGAGCAGTACTTC. It specifies CASSLTGGPYEQYF.

This clonotype was detected ten times or more. This sequence joins TRBV5-1 and TRBJ2-5; the D gene is possibly TRBD2 (6 bases). The germline V and J ends were trimmed by 0 bases and 4 bases, with 10 bases remaining between them. Germline V gene sequence: CDR1 SGHRS, CDR2 YFSETQ. The CDR3 runs to 14 residues. The CDR3 region has the DNA TGCGCCAGCAGCTTGGCAGGGACTCTAGAGACCCAGTACTTC. It is translated as CASSLAGTLETQYF.